Listed here is a single TCR beta chain. No antigen is known for it. Profiling relied on immunoSEQ multiplex PCR, and the TCRdb table lists in-frame clones only, not all of them. The sample has 200,000 or so clones, approximately 80% seen once. The data were obtained in a study of cytomegalovirus exposure and HLA in healthy donors. General study findings and limits: Both high specificity and high sensitivity reportedly marked the classifier's diagnosis of cytomegalovirus status. The study designated 150 or so TCR beta chains cytomegalovirus-associated.

V was trimmed by 5 bases and J by 3 bases, leaving 17 bases between them. The CDR3 length is 15 residues. CDR1 is MNHEY, CDR2 SMNVEV, per germline (reference sequence). This chain joins TRBV27 and TRBJ2-7; a weak D match, TRBD1 (5 bases). The receptor was isolated from a woman aged 25 to 39 in good health and CMV-seropositive. Sequencing was done on a sample of PBMCs. CDR3 sequence: CASSRQPPVVYEQYF. CDR3 nucleotide sequence: TGTGCCAGCAGTAGACAGCCACCGGTAGTCTACGAGCAGTACTTC.